The 12 T cell receptor beta chains presented below share a single source sample, sequenced in a study of cytomegalovirus exposure and HLA in healthy donors. In the PCR, 60 Vbeta and 13 Jbeta primers were used. Sequencing was performed with immunoSEQ multiplex PCR; in TCRdb, only in-frame clones are kept and a portion is missing. The data contain under 250,000 clones, about 78% of them singletons. The material sequenced was PBMCs. The receptors come from a male donor in good health and CMV-seronegative.

This clone was seen once. V and J are TRBV5-1 and TRBJ2-3, with 12 bases identical to TRBD2. V shed 4 bases and J 3 bases; nucleotides not matched to a gene: 6. Germline V lookup: CDR1 SGHRS, CDR2 YFSETQ. The CDR3 runs to 16 residues. This chain's CDR3 is CASSLRLAGATDTQYF. The DNA for the CDR3 is TGCGCCAGCAGCCTCAGACTAGCGGGAGCGACAGATACGCAGTATTTT.

There are a few counts of this clone. V is TRBV30 and J is TRBJ2-2; 10 nucleotides match TRBD2. The CDR3 length is 15 residues. The J segment lost 7 bases and the V segment lost 5 bases, leaving 10 bases of the junction unmatched. CDR1 and CDR2 from the germline V gene are GTSNPN and SVGIG (reference sequence). CDR3 residues: CAWGGAGGPGGELFF. CDR3 sequence (DNA): TGTGCCTGGGGGGGAGCGGGAGGGCCCGGCGGGGAGCTGTTTTTT.

The genes are TRBV5-1 and TRBJ2-5; TRBD2 is a possible D gene (5 bases). The assigned J gene may be wrong: the sequence end matches TRBJ2-7 better. CDR1 and CDR2 (germline): SGHRS, YFSETQ. The CDR3 is 14 amino acids. The CDR3 loop reads CASSLGPGMDEQYF. CDR3 nucleotide sequence: TGCGCCAGCAGCTTGGGCCCGGGGATGGACGAGCAGTACTTC.

The chain carries TRBV11-2 and TRBJ1-2, with 9 nucleotides matching TRBD1. CDR1 and CDR2 (germline): SGHAT, FQNNGV. J was trimmed by 3 bases and V by 4 bases; bases with no gene match: 15. The CDR3 covers 18 residues. For the CDR3, the DNA is TGTGCCAGCAGCTCCCCGGGGATCGGGGACAGGGCCGACTATGGCTACACCTTC. Translated, it gives CASSSPGIGDRADYGYTF. The full variable domain, its missing parts supplied by reference TRBV11-2 and TRBJ1-2, is EAGVAQSPRYKIIEKRQSVAFWCNPISGHATLYWYQQILGQGPKLLIQFQNNGVVDDSQLPKDRFSAERLKGVDSTLKIQPAKLEDSAVYLCASSSPGIGDRADYGYTFGSGTRLTVV.

The chain recombines TRBV19 with TRBJ2-1; possibly TRBD2 for D (8 bases). Deletions cut 8 bases from V and 1 base from J, with 18 bases between. This CDR3 has 16 amino acids. Looked up from germline, CDR1 is LNHDA and CDR2 is SQIVND (reference sequence). CDR3 in DNA: TGTGCCAGTTCCCTAGGGGGCGGGAGGTCCTACAATGAGCAGTTCTTC. Its protein product is CASSLGGGRSYNEQFF.

This rearrangement joins TRBV30 to TRBJ1-6, with D hard to call. Per germline, CDR1 GTSNPN and CDR2 SVGIG (reference sequence). V lost 2 bases, J lost 7 bases, and 9 bases lay in between. The CDR3 is 13 amino acids. The CDR3 DNA reads TGTGCCTGGAGTATGACGGAGAATTCACCCCTCCACTTT. Its translation: CAWSMTENSPLHF.

A note on this clone: Mismatch with germline at one junction end may stem from a read error. V and J are TRBV7-9 and TRBJ2-5, with D tentatively TRBD2 (6 bases). From germline, CDR1 is SEHNR and CDR2 FQNEAQ (reference sequence). CDR3 length: 17 amino acids. The CDR3, as DNA: TGTTCCAGCAGCTTATGGGGGACCCAGCCCGGGGGTGAGACCCAGTACTTC. It codes for CSSSLWGTQPGGETQYF.

The CDR3 region has the DNA TGTGCCAGCAGCTCGTTCAATCAGCCCCAGCATTTT. Translating gives CASSSFNQPQHF. The rearrangement uses TRBV7-8 and TRBJ1-5; no definite D call. V was pared by 4 bases and J by 3 bases, with 4 bases between. Germline CDR1 reads SGHVS; CDR2 reads FQNEAQ. The CDR3 runs 12 residues.

V usage is TRBV7-9 and J usage is TRBJ2-3; 12 bases match TRBD1. There are 16 residues in the CDR3. V gave up 2 bases and J gave up 4 bases; unmatched junction bases: 4. CDR1 and CDR2 from the germline V gene are SEHNR and FQNEAQ (reference sequence). This CDR3 is CASSLQGQGAADTQYF. For the CDR3, the DNA is TGTGCCAGCAGCTTACAGGGACAGGGGGCGGCAGATACGCAGTATTTT.

The CDR3 bases are TGCGCCAGCAGCCGAAAAGGACAGGGGGACCCGCCTAATGAAAAACTGTTTTTT. Protein sequence: CASSRKGQGDPPNEKLFF. The rearrangement joins TRBV5-1 to TRBJ1-4; 10 bases align to TRBD1. The junction had 12 bases not matched to a gene; V was cut back by 4 bases and J by 3 bases. Germline V gives CDR1 SGHRS, CDR2 YFSETQ. This CDR3 is built from 18 residues.

The chain uses TRBV5-5 and TRBJ2-7; a weak D match, TRBD1 (6 bases). This CDR3 region has 15 residues. Looked up from germline, CDR1 is SGHKS and CDR2 is YYEKEE (reference sequence). Trimming left V 0 bases short and J 2 bases short, with 12 bases between. The CDR3 DNA reads as TGTGCCAGCAGCTTGGCTATGGGACAACCCTACGAGCAGTACTTC. Translated, it gives CASSLAMGQPYEQYF.

This clone was seen a single time. V gene TRBV28 combines with J gene TRBJ2-5; TRBD2 matches 9 bases. The DNA end lines up better with TRBJ2-7; the J call may be wrong. The CDR3 is made up of 14 amino acids. Germline CDR1 and CDR2: MDHEN and SYDVKM. This CDR3 is CASSSGTSNYEQYF. The CDR3 nucleotides read TGTGCCAGCAGTTCCGGGACTAGCAACTACGAGCAGTACTTC.